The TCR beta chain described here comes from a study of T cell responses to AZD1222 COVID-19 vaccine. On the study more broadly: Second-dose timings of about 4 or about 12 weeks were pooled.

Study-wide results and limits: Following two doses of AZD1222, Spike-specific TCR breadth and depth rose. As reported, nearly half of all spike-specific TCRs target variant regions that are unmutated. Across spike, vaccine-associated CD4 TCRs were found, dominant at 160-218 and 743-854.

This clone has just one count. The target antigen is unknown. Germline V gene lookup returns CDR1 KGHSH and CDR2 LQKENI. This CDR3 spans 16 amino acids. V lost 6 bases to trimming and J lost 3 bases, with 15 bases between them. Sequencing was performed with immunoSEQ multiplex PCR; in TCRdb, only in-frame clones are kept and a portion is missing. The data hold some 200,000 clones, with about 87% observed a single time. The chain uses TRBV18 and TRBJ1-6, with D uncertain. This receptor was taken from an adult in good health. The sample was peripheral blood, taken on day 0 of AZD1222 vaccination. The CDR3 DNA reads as TGTGCCAGCTCGCCCATGCCGGGTCGCTATAATTCACCCCTCCACTTT. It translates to CASSPMPGRYNSPLHF.